Shown below are 3 T cell receptor beta chains from a single sample sequenced in a study of cytomegalovirus exposure and HLA in healthy donors. Generated by immunoSEQ multiplex PCR, the TCRdb table keeps only in-frame clones and is missing some. The profile covers about 71,000 clones, with roughly 94% appearing a single time and 1.2% to 1.5% taken by the ten largest. The sample was PBMCs. All receptors derive from a man in his late teens or twenties in good health and CMV-seropositive.

The chain is built from TRBV5-1 and TRBJ2-7; D perhaps matches TRBD2 (5 bases). The germline V gene encodes CDR1 SGHRS and CDR2 YFSETQ. This CDR3 is 15 amino acids long. V gave up 0 bases and J gave up 2 bases, with 12 bases separating them. The CDR3 DNA sequence: TGCGCCAGCAGCTTGGACGCCCGGGAAGCCTACGAGCAGTACTTC. Its translation is CASSLDAREAYEQYF.

V and J are TRBV6-1 and TRBJ2-7, with 8 bases that match TRBD1. The germline CDR1 and CDR2 sequences are MNHNS and SASEGT. V dropped 6 bases and J dropped 6; count of bases not matched to a gene: 1. There are 11 residues in the CDR3. CDR3 bases: TGTGCCAGCAGAGACAGGGGCGAGCAGTACTTC. Translation: CASRDRGEQYF.

This chain connects TRBV7-9 to TRBJ1-4; 7 bases map to TRBD1. J gave up 7 bases and V 3 bases, and 8 bases lay outside the gene matches. Germline CDR1 reads SEHNR; CDR2 reads FQNEAQ (reference sequence). This CDR3 spans 15 amino acids. CDR3 sequence: CASSLGTDRLEKLFF. CDR3 nucleotide sequence: TGTGCCAGCAGCTTGGGTACGGACAGGCTTGAAAAACTGTTTTTT.